This T cell receptor (beta chain) comes out of a study of metastatic and nonmetastatic thyroid tumors. Study-wide context: Comparison of repertoires was carried out across blood and tumor or nodule tissue from malignant and benign thyroid patients.

TCRdb re-called clones from the PCR reads using MiXCR. The sample lists 55,000 to 75,000 clones; less than 20% were seen once. About this clone: Its antigen remains unidentified.

Patients underwent thyroid surgery, and none had received any treatment before it. Study-wide results and limits: In blood and tumor, TCR beta diversity was reportedly significantly higher in malignant thyroid tumors than in benign nodules.

The germline V gene has CDR1 LGHDT and CDR2 YNNKEL (reference sequence). This CDR3 is built from 13 residues. V was clipped by 6 bases and J by 4 bases; unmatched bases: 3. V is TRBV3-1 and J is TRBJ1-2; 9 nucleotides match TRBD1. The material sequenced was blood. The clonotype originates from a female donor with papillary thyroid cancer or a benign thyroid nodule (not recorded which). Some clones in this sample may be carry-over from other donors' samples. CDR3 in amino acids: CASRQTGGYGYTF. CDR3 DNA: TGTGCCAGCAGACAGACAGGGGGCTATGGCTACACCTTC. The full variable domain, in which reference TRBV3-1 and TRBJ1-2 provide the parts outside the CDR3, is DTAVSQTPKYLVTQMGNDKSIKCEQNLGHDTMYWYKQDSKKFLKIMFSYNNKELIINETVPNRFSPKSPDKAHLNLHINSLELGDSAVYFCASRQTGGYGYTFGSGTRLTVV.